This TCR beta chain was captured in a study of cytomegalovirus exposure and HLA in healthy donors. It was with 60 Vbeta and 13 Jbeta primers that the PCR ran. Clones were sequenced by immunoSEQ multiplex PCR, and TCRdb holds only the in-frame ones, with some missing. The sample includes roughly 110,000 clones, about four fifths of them seen just once. Regarding the study as a whole: Sequencing depth across donors, presence/absence analyses assumed, was roughly uniform.

Points on this clone: Its antigen is undetermined.

This TCR came from a woman aged 18-29 years in good health and CMV-seronegative. Sequencing input: PBMCs.

For the CDR3, the DNA is TGTGCCAGTAGCATGAGGAGCGGGGGATACAATGAGCAGTTCTTC. Protein: CASSMRSGGYNEQFF. The genes are TRBV19 and TRBJ2-1; TRBD2 aligns across 8 bases. V shed 6 bases, J shed 4 bases, and the junction held 8 bases outside the gene matches. Germline CDR1 LNHDA, CDR2 SQIVND (reference sequence). This CDR3 is built from 15 residues. The full variable domain, rest sourced from reference TRBV19 and TRBJ2-1, is DGGITQSPKYLFRKEGQNVTLSCEQNLNHDAMYWYRQDPGQGLRLIYYSQIVNDFQKGDIAEGYSVSREKKESFPLTVTSAQKNPTAFYLCASSMRSGGYNEQFFGPGTRLTVL.